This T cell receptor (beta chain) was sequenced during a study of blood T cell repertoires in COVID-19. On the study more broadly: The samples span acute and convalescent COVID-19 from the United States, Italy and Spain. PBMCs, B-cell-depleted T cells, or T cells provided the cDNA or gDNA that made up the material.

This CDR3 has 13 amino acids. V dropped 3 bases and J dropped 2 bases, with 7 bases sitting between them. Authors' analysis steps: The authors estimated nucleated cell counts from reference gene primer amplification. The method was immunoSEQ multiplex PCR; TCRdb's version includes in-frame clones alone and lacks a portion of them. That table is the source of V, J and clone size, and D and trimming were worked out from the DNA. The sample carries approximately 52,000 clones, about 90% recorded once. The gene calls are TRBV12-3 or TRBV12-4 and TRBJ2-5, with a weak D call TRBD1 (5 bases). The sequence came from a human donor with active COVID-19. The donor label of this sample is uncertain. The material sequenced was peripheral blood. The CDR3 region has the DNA TGTGCCAGCAGTTTCAGGGCGCAAGAGACCCAGTACTTC. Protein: CASSFRAQETQYF.